Below, 11 T cell receptor beta chains from the same sample are listed, as sequenced in a study of blood T cell repertoires in COVID-19. Here immunoSEQ multiplex PCR was the method, and the copy in TCRdb shows in-frame clones only, minus some. The sample gives approximately 240,000 clones, around four fifths of which show up once; more than 6% is in the top ten. What was sequenced was peripheral blood. Every receptor here comes from a woman aged 60-75 years with active or convalescent COVID-19.

The chain combines TRBV5-6 with TRBJ2-1, with TRBD2 identical over 14 bases. This CDR3 region has 14 residues. Germline CDR1 and CDR2: SGHDT and YYEEEE. With 5 bases clipped from V and 6 bases from J, the junction kept 1 base outside the gene matches. The CDR3 DNA follows: TGTGCCAGCAGGACTAGCGGGGGGGCCAATGAGCAGTTCTTC. This sequence encodes CASRTSGGANEQFF.

The chain combines TRBV13 with TRBJ1-5, with D maybe TRBD1 (6 bases). Germline V gives CDR1 PRHDT, CDR2 FYEKMQ (reference sequence). The CDR3 runs to 18 residues. Deletions cut 2 bases from V and 6 bases from J, with 23 bases between. Here the CDR3 reads CASSLTRGGLRPGQPQHF. The CDR3 nucleotides read TGTGCCAGCAGCTTAACAAGAGGGGGTCTTCGTCCCGGTCAGCCCCAGCATTTT. Full variable domain (outside the CDR3, taken from reference TRBV13 and TRBJ1-5): AAGVIQSPRHLIKEKRETATLKCYPIPRHDTVYWYQQGPGQDPQFLISFYEKMQSDKGSIPDRFSAQQFSDYHSELNMSSLELGDSALYFCASSLTRGGLRPGQPQHFGDGTRLSIL.

The chain links TRBV28 to TRBJ2-1; TRBD1 might be the D (6 bases). The CDR3 is 15 amino acids. The germline V gene encodes CDR1 MDHEN and CDR2 SYDVKM. V was clipped by 8 bases and J by 7 bases, with 21 bases between them. The CDR3: CASGLFGRGGNEQFF. CDR3 nucleotide sequence: TGTGCCAGCGGCCTCTTCGGCAGGGGCGGGAATGAGCAGTTCTTC.

This clone has a handful of counts. The gene calls are TRBV5-4 and TRBJ2-1, with TRBD2 matching over 10 bases. Germline V CDR1 and CDR2: SGHNT, YYREEE (reference sequence). The J segment lost 9 bases and the V segment lost 5 bases, leaving 11 bases of the junction unmatched. This CDR3 is 15 amino acids long. CDR3 in amino acids: CASSQWTSGGGEQFF. CDR3 nucleotide sequence: TGTGCCAGCAGTCAATGGACTAGCGGAGGGGGTGAGCAGTTCTTC. Full variable domain (missing parts from reference TRBV5-4 and TRBJ2-1): ETGVTQSPTHLIKTRGQQVTLRCSSQSGHNTVSWYQQALGQGPQFIFQYYREEENGRGNFPPRFSGLQFPNYSSELNVNALELDDSALYLCASSQWTSGGGEQFFGPGTRLTVL.

The chain has TRBV10-3 and TRBJ2-4; D perhaps matches TRBD1 (5 bases). The J call may be incorrect, as the DNA end agrees better with TRBJ2-5. Germline V gene lookup returns CDR1 ENHRY and CDR2 SYGVKD. The CDR3 is made up of 12 amino acids. The CDR3 bases are TGTGCCATCAGTGACCTCGACAGGACCCAGTACTTC. It is translated as CAISDLDRTQYF.

The chain uses TRBV4-2 and TRBJ2-1; D ambiguous. The V gene's germline CDR1 is LGHNA and CDR2 YNFKEQ. The CDR3 covers 14 residues. V was pared by 0 bases and J by 5 bases, with 8 bases between. The CDR3 region is CASSQERLDNEQFF. The CDR3 region has the DNA TGTGCCAGCAGCCAAGAGCGGTTGGACAATGAGCAGTTCTTC.

The chain recombines TRBV5-1 with TRBJ2-7, with D possibly matching TRBD2 (7 bases). Germline CDR1 is SGHRS and CDR2 is YFSETQ. Trimming removed 6 bases from V and 6 bases from J, with 13 bases in between. This CDR3 comprises 12 residues. CDR3 sequence (DNA): TGCGCCAGCACTGGGGGGGGGCCCGAGCAGTACTTC. It codes for CASTGGGPEQYF. The full variable domain, in which reference TRBV5-1 and TRBJ2-7 provide the parts outside the CDR3, is KAGVTQTPRYLIKTRGQQVTLSCSPISGHRSVSWYQQTPGQGLQFLFEYFSETQRNKGNFPGRFSGRQFSNSRSEMNVSTLELGDSALYLCASTGGGPEQYFGPGTRLTVT.

The chain carries TRBV19 and TRBJ1-2; D might be TRBD1 (6 bases). The germline V gene has CDR1 LNHDA and CDR2 SQIVND (reference sequence). V gave up 3 bases and J gave up 0 bases, with 14 bases separating them. The CDR3 has 16 amino acids. In DNA form, the CDR3 reads TGTGCCAGTAGTATTCGACAGGACGTTCCTAACTATGGCTACACCTTC. This encodes CASSIRQDVPNYGYTF.

This clone has more than one count but fewer than ten. The J gene is TRBJ1-2, the V gene TRBV5-5, with 10 bases matching TRBD1. Germline CDR1 and CDR2: SGHKS and YYEKEE (reference sequence). Trimming took 7 bases from V and 3 from J; bases not matched to a gene: 9. This CDR3 comprises 15 residues. CDR3 bases: TGTGCCAGCGGGCTTAGAGGACAGGGGGACTATGGCTACACCTTC. It is translated as CASGLRGQGDYGYTF.

The chain recombines TRBV19 with TRBJ1-4; D is perhaps TRBD1 (5 bases). The germline gives CDR1 LNHDA, CDR2 SQIVND (reference sequence). The CDR3 loop spans 13 amino acids. The ends were cut back, 5 bases at V and 7 bases at J, with 11 bases in the middle. This CDR3 is CASSPGTVEKLFF. CDR3 nucleotide sequence: TGTGCCAGTAGTCCAGGGACTGTTGAAAAACTGTTTTTT.

The genes are TRBV13 and TRBJ2-1; 9 nucleotides align to TRBD1. Germline CDR1 is PRHDT and CDR2 is FYEKMQ (reference sequence). The CDR3 spans 16 residues. J was trimmed by 9 bases and V by 3 bases; bases with no gene match: 12. The CDR3 region is CASSLFTGTGWVEQFF. CDR3 nucleotides: TGTGCCAGCAGCTTGTTTACCGGGACAGGGTGGGTTGAGCAGTTCTTC. Using reference TRBV13 and TRBJ2-1 for the parts outside the CDR3, the full variable domain is AAGVIQSPRHLIKEKRETATLKCYPIPRHDTVYWYQQGPGQDPQFLISFYEKMQSDKGSIPDRFSAQQFSDYHSELNMSSLELGDSALYFCASSLFTGTGWVEQFFGPGTRLTVL.